One sample yielded the 27 T cell receptor beta chains listed below, sequenced in a study of blood T cell repertoires in COVID-19. The data were produced by immunoSEQ multiplex PCR, yet TCRdb's version contains in-frame clones alone and is incomplete. Of 55,000 to 85,000 clones in the sample, less than 85% are singletons; the top ten hold approximately 20%. The sample was peripheral blood. These receptors all stem from a man in his fifties or sixties with acute or convalescent COVID-19.

Many counts were recorded for this clone. The gene calls are TRBV10-3 and TRBJ2-3; possibly TRBD1 for D (8 bases). The germline gives CDR1 ENHRY, CDR2 SYGVKD. This CDR3 region has 15 residues. V shed 10 bases and J shed 3 bases, with 20 bases lying between them. CDR3 in amino acids: CATDTGGEATDTQYF. The CDR3, as DNA: TGTGCCACCGATACAGGGGGGGAGGCAACAGATACGCAGTATTTT.

V gene TRBV5-1 combines with J gene TRBJ2-4; possibly TRBD1 for D (5 bases). The CDR3 has 16 residues. The V gene's germline CDR1 is SGHRS and CDR2 YFSETQ. V lost 3 bases and J lost 2, with 15 bases in between. The CDR3 DNA reads as TGCGCCAGCAGCTCCCTCGGGCAGGGTCCCAAAAACATTCAGTACTTC. Its protein is CASSSLGQGPKNIQYF. The full variable domain, its missing parts supplied by reference TRBV5-1 and TRBJ2-4, is KAGVTQTPRYLIKTRGQQVTLSCSPISGHRSVSWYQQTPGQGLQFLFEYFSETQRNKGNFPGRFSGRQFSNSRSEMNVSTLELGDSALYLCASSSLGQGPKNIQYFGAGTRLSVL.

The V call is TRBV19, the J call TRBJ2-2, with 8 nucleotides matching TRBD1. Trimming took 4 bases from V and 6 from J; bases not matched to a gene: 4. CDR1 is LNHDA and CDR2 is SQIVND in the germline V gene (reference sequence). This CDR3 is built from 14 residues. For the CDR3, the DNA is TGTGCCAGTAGTACACAGGGGGAGGCCGGGGAGCTGTTTTTT. Its protein product is CASSTQGEAGELFF.

This clone was recorded only once. The rearrangement uses TRBV5-1 and TRBJ2-5, with 10 bases aligning to TRBD1. J lost 5 bases, V lost 7 bases, and 5 bases had no gene match. There are 13 residues in the CDR3. CDR1 is SGHRS, CDR2 YFSETQ, per germline. CDR3 amino acids: CASRQGALETQYF. CDR3 sequence (DNA): TGCGCCAGCCGACAGGGGGCATTGGAGACCCAGTACTTC.

This clone was observed a single time. Here the CDR3 DNA reads TGTGCCACCAGTTCAACAGGGTTCCGAACTAATGAAAAACTGTTTTTT. Its translation is CATSSTGFRTNEKLFF. The rearrangement joins TRBV24-1 to TRBJ1-4; perhaps TRBD1 as D (6 bases). Germline lookup yields CDR1 KGHDR and CDR2 SFDVKD. This CDR3 is 16 amino acids long. With 6 bases removed from V and 1 base from J, the gap between germline ends came to 14 bases.

The V call is TRBV5-6, the J call TRBJ2-1, with 12 positions matching TRBD2. Trimming at V came to 3 bases and at J to 5 bases, leaving 3 bases not matched to a gene. The CDR3 is made up of 15 amino acids. The germline gives CDR1 SGHDT, CDR2 YYEEEE. CDR3 nucleotide sequence: TGTGCCAGCAGCTGGACTAGCGGGGCCAACAATGAGCAGTTCTTC. Its translation is CASSWTSGANNEQFF. Complete variable domain (other parts from reference TRBV5-6 and TRBJ2-1): DAGVTQSPTHLIKTRGQQVTLRCSPKSGHDTVSWYQQALGQGPQFIFQYYEEEERQRGNFPDRFSGHQFPNYSSELNVNALLLGDSALYLCASSWTSGANNEQFFGPGTRLTVL.

V gene TRBV6-5 combines with J gene TRBJ1-3; 9 nucleotides line up with TRBD1. This CDR3 region has 15 residues. Per germline, CDR1 MNHEY and CDR2 SVGAGI. V was clipped by 6 bases and J by 0 bases; unmatched bases: 3. The CDR3 protein is CASRTGQGSGNTIYF. Written as DNA, the CDR3 is TGTGCCAGCAGAACGGGACAGGGCTCTGGAAACACCATATATTTT.

The chain links TRBV9 to TRBJ1-1, with no clear D. The CDR3 length is 14 residues. Looked up from germline, CDR1 is SGDLS and CDR2 is YYNGEE. The germline V and J ends were trimmed by 2 bases and 1 base, with 9 bases remaining between them. This CDR3 is CASSVVGRNTEAFF. The CDR3 DNA sequence: TGTGCCAGCAGCGTGGTGGGCCGGAACACTGAAGCTTTCTTT.

V and J are TRBV6-5 and TRBJ2-3; 7 nucleotides align to TRBD1. Germline trimming cut 7 bases from V and 0 bases from J; bases unmatched to any gene: 7. Germline assignment: CDR1 MNHEY and CDR2 SVGAGI. The CDR3 sequence is 15 residues long. CDR3 nucleotide sequence: TGTGCCAGCACCCTGACAGGGTTTAGCACAGATACGCAGTATTTT. This encodes CASTLTGFSTDTQYF.

The rearrangement uses TRBV28 and TRBJ1-5; no firm D call. Germline CDR1 is MDHEN and CDR2 is SYDVKM. The germline V and J ends were trimmed by 4 bases and 6 bases, with 22 bases remaining between them. CDR3 length equals 17 residues. DNA of the CDR3: TGTGCCAGCAGTTCCCCTCAGGACTTTACTCACACTCAGCCCCAGCATTTT. Encoded protein: CASSSPQDFTHTQPQHF.

The V and J genes are TRBV5-6 and TRBJ2-7, with D perhaps TRBD1 (6 bases). CDR3 length: 13 amino acids. Trimming removed 2 bases from V and 3 bases from J, with 9 bases in between. Germline CDR1 SGHDT, CDR2 YYEEEE. The CDR3 nucleotides read TGTGCCAGCAGCTTAAAGGGGGTCTACGAGCAGTACTTC. Translation gives CASSLKGVYEQYF.

V usage is TRBV12-3 or TRBV12-4 and J usage is TRBJ2-2; D might be TRBD2 (5 bases). Trimming took off 6 bases at V and 5 bases at J, with 10 bases between the two ends. CDR3 length: 13 residues. This CDR3 reads CASRESGTGELFF. CDR3 sequence (DNA): TGTGCCAGCAGGGAATCGGGGACCGGGGAGCTGTTTTTT.

The genes are TRBV5-1 and TRBJ1-1; maybe TRBD1 (5 bases). Trimming left V 2 bases short and J 0 bases short, with 11 bases between. The CDR3 extends over 15 amino acids. Germline V gives CDR1 SGHRS, CDR2 YFSETQ. This CDR3 is CASSFDSPMNTEAFF. The CDR3 DNA reads TGCGCCAGCAGCTTTGACAGCCCCATGAACACTGAAGCTTTCTTT. Full variable domain (remainder filled in from reference TRBV5-1 and TRBJ1-1): KAGVTQTPRYLIKTRGQQVTLSCSPISGHRSVSWYQQTPGQGLQFLFEYFSETQRNKGNFPGRFSGRQFSNSRSEMNVSTLELGDSALYLCASSFDSPMNTEAFFGQGTRLTVV.

The V and J genes are TRBV19 and TRBJ1-2; possible D gene TRBD1, 5 bases. The CDR3 spans 14 residues. Deletions cut 3 bases from V and 6 bases from J, with 14 bases between. Germline V gene sequence: CDR1 LNHDA, CDR2 SQIVND (reference sequence). In DNA form, the CDR3 reads TGTGCCAGTAGTATCGAGTCCATGGGGCATGGCTACACCTTC. Translated: CASSIESMGHGYTF.

The chain carries TRBV3-1 (or the pseudogene TRBV3-2) and TRBJ1-2; weak D call: TRBD1 (5 bases). CDR1 LGHDT and CDR2 YNNKEL come from the germline V gene (reference sequence). The CDR3 is 13 residues long. Deletions cut 0 bases from V and 4 bases from J, with 6 bases between. CDR3 region: CASSQDRAYGYTF. The CDR3 nucleotides read TGTGCCAGCAGCCAAGACAGGGCCTATGGCTACACCTTC.

The chain combines TRBV28 with TRBJ2-3, with 11 bases identical to TRBD1. Looked up from germline, CDR1 is MDHEN and CDR2 is SYDVKM. Trimming cost V 7 bases and J 10 bases; bases outside gene matches: 10. The CDR3 covers 14 residues. CDR3: CASMGQGGTFAQYF. The CDR3, as DNA: TGTGCCAGCATGGGACAGGGGGGGACATTTGCGCAGTATTTT.

The V gene is TRBV5-6, the J gene TRBJ2-1, with D unclear. CDR1 is SGHDT, CDR2 YYEEEE, per germline. V was clipped by 1 base and J by 9 bases, with 14 bases between them. This CDR3 spans 14 amino acids. DNA for the CDR3: TGTGCCAGCAGCTTGAGATTAGTCATAACTGAGCAGTTCTTC. Its translation: CASSLRLVITEQFF. Supplemented by reference TRBV5-6 and TRBJ2-1, the full variable domain reads DAGVTQSPTHLIKTRGQQVTLRCSPKSGHDTVSWYQQALGQGPQFIFQYYEEEERQRGNFPDRFSGHQFPNYSSELNVNALLLGDSALYLCASSLRLVITEQFFGPGTRLTVL.

V usage is TRBV19 and J usage is TRBJ2-7, with D possibly TRBD2 on 6 matching bases. Trimming left V 2 bases short and J 3 bases short, with 14 bases between. Germline CDR1 reads LNHDA; CDR2 reads SQIVND (reference sequence). CDR3 length: 15 amino acids. CDR3 nucleotides: TGTGCCAGTAGTATATCAGGGAGGTCCTTCTACGAGCAGTACTTC. Protein product: CASSISGRSFYEQYF.

The rearrangement uses TRBV2 and TRBJ2-1; 9 bases agree with TRBD2. CDR1 SNHLY and CDR2 FYNNEI come from the germline V gene. CDR3 length: 15 amino acids. After removal of 8 bases from V and 3 bases from J, the junction contained 8 bases not matched to a gene. The CDR3 bases are TGTGCCAGCGGGTTAAGCGGGGGGAGCTACAATGAGCAGTTCTTC. It is translated as CASGLSGGSYNEQFF. Full variable domain (remainder filled in from reference TRBV2 and TRBJ2-1): EPEVTQTPSHQVTQMGQEVILRCVPISNHLYFYWYRQILGQKVEFLVSFYNNEISEKSEIFDDQFSVERPDGSNFTLKIRSTKLEDSAMYFCASGLSGGSYNEQFFGPGTRLTVL.

The chain combines TRBV10-1 with TRBJ2-2; D is uncertain. V was shortened by 3 bases and J by 0 bases, with 8 bases between the two germline ends. The CDR3 covers 15 residues. Per the germline V gene, CDR1 is WNHNN and CDR2 is SYGVQD (reference sequence). For the CDR3, the DNA is TGCGCCAGCAGTGAATGGAGAACGAACACCGGGGAGCTGTTTTTT. This translates into CASSEWRTNTGELFF.

This clone was counted a single time. The V gene is TRBV18, the J gene TRBJ1-2; D might be TRBD1 (5 bases). V was trimmed by 0 bases and J by 8 bases, leaving 10 bases between them. The CDR3 extends over 13 amino acids. Germline values: CDR1 KGHSH, CDR2 LQKENI. The CDR3 DNA follows: TGTGCCAGCTCACCACCAGGGGTCGGAGGCTACACCTTC. It yields the protein CASSPPGVGGYTF. The full variable domain, in which reference TRBV18 and TRBJ1-2 provide the parts outside the CDR3, is NAGVMQNPRHLVRRRGQEARLRCSPMKGHSHVYWYRQLPEEGLKFMVYLQKENIIDESGMPKERFSAEFPKEGPSILRIQQVVRGDSAAYFCASSPPGVGGYTFGSGTRLTVV.

The rearrangement links TRBV3-1 (or the pseudogene TRBV3-2) to TRBJ2-1; 10 nucleotides match TRBD2. Looked up from germline, CDR1 is LGHDT and CDR2 is YNNKEL (reference sequence). Germline trimming cut 4 bases from V and 8 bases from J; bases unmatched to any gene: 8. The CDR3 runs 15 residues. In DNA form, the CDR3 reads TGTGCCAGCAGCCTTAGCGGGGGGCCGACCTATGAGCAGTTCTTC. This sequence encodes CASSLSGGPTYEQFF.

The sample holds a few counts of this clone. This chain joins TRBV14 and TRBJ1-6; no clear D. CDR1 and CDR2 from the germline V gene are SGHDN and FVKESK. V dropped 1 base and J dropped 11 bases, with 6 bases sitting between them. This CDR3 is built from 12 residues. CDR3 bases: TGTGCCAGCAGCCAAGGTCGGGCACCCCTCCACTTT. It codes for CASSQGRAPLHF.

The chain employs TRBV11-1 and TRBJ2-1; 11 bases are a match to TRBD2. In germline, CDR1 is SGHAT, CDR2 FQDESV (reference sequence). V gave up 1 base and J gave up 7 bases; unmatched junction bases: 3. CDR3 length: 15 amino acids. CDR3 protein: CASSLDIAGGNEQFF. CDR3 DNA sequence: TGTGCCAGCAGCTTAGATATAGCGGGGGGGAATGAGCAGTTCTTC.

The chain carries TRBV7-9 and TRBJ1-4; D not resolved. The length of the CDR3 is 16 residues. Germline CDR1 reads SEHNR; CDR2 reads FQNEAQ (reference sequence). V lost 4 bases, J lost 0 bases, and 12 bases lay in between. The CDR3 spells CASSSPPDATNEKLFF. CDR3 coding DNA: TGTGCCAGCAGCTCACCCCCAGATGCAACTAATGAAAAACTGTTTTTT.

CDR3 DNA sequence: TGTGCCAGCAGCCTCAGGACAGGGAACCTTAATGAAAAACTGTTTTTT. Translation gives CASSLRTGNLNEKLFF. V gene TRBV7-8 combines with J gene TRBJ1-4; 8 bases match TRBD1. The CDR3 runs 16 residues. After removal of 5 bases from V and 4 bases from J, the junction contained 9 bases not matched to a gene. Germline V gene data show CDR1 as SGHVS and CDR2 as FQNEAQ.

The rearrangement uses TRBV5-8 and TRBJ2-5; TRBD2 matches at 12 bases. The trim removed 4 bases at V and 4 bases at J, leaving 8 bases unmatched. This CDR3 comprises 16 residues. Germline V gene sequence: CDR1 SGHTS, CDR2 YDEGEE. This CDR3 reads CASSPGLAGLVETQYF. DNA for the CDR3: TGTGCCAGCAGCCCCGGACTAGCGGGATTGGTAGAGACCCAGTACTTC.